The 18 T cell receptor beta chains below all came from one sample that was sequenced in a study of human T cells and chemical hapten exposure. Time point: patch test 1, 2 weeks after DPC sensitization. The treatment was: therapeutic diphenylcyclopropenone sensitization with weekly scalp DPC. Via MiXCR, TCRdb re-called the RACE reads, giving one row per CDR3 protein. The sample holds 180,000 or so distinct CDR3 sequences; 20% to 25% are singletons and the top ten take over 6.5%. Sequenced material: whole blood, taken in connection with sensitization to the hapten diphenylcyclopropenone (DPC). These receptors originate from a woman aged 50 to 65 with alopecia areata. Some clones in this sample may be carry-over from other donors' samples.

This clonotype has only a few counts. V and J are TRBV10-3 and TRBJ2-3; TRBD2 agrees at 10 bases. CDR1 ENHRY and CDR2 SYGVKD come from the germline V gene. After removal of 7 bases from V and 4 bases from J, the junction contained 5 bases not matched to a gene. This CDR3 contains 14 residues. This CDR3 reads CAITPAGGPDTQYF. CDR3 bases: TGTGCCATCACTCCAGCGGGAGGGCCAGATACGCAGTATTTT.

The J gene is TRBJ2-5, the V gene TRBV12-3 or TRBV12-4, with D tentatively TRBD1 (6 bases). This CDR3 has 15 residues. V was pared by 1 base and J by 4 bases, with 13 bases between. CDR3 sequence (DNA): TGTGCCAGCAGTTTAGGGGGGCGTTCAGGAGAGACCCAGTACTTC. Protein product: CASSLGGRSGETQYF.

The CDR3 DNA reads TGTGCCAGCAGCCAACTAGCGGGGGCCGTGGACGAGCAGTACTTC. As protein: CASSQLAGAVDEQYF. This chain links TRBV3-1 with TRBJ2-7, with TRBD2 matching 10 bases. Germline lookup yields CDR1 LGHDT and CDR2 YNNKEL (reference sequence). The CDR3 covers 15 residues. Losses at the gene ends were 2 bases for V and 5 bases for J; bases not matched to a gene: 6.

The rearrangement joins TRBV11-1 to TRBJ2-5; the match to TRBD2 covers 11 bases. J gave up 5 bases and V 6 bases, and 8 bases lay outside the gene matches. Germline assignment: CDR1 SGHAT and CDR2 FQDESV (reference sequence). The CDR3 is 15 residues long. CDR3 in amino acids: CASSETSGSWETQYF. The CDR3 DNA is TGTGCCAGCAGTGAAACTAGCGGGAGTTGGGAGACCCAGTACTTC.

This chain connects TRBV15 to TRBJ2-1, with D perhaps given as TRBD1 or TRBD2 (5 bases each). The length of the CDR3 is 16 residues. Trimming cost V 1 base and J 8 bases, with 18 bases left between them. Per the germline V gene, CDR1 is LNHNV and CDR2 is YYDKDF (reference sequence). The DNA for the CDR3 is TGTGCCACCAGCAGAGCCCTTATCCCAGGGAGCGATGAGCAGTTCTTC. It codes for CATSRALIPGSDEQFF. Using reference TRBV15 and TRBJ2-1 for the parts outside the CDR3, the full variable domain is DAMVIQNPRYQVTQFGKPVTLSCSQTLNHNVMYWYQQKSSQAPKLLFHYYDKDFNNEADTPDNFQSRRPNTSFCFLDIRSPGLGDTAMYLCATSRALIPGSDEQFFGPGTRLTVL.

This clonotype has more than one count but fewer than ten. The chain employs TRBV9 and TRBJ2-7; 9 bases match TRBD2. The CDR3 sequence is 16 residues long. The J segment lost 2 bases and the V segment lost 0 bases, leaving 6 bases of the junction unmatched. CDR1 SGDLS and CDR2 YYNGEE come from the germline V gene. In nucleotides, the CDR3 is TGTGCCAGCAGCGTAGGTACCCTAGCGGGACCCTACGAGCAGTACTTC. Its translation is CASSVGTLAGPYEQYF.

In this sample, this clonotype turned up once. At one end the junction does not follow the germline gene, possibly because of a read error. The CDR3 protein is CASSLSPGGNTGGLFF. CDR3 nucleotides: TGTGCCAGCAGCTTAAGCCCAGGAGGGAACACCGGGGGGCTGTTTTTT. V usage is TRBV7-7 and J usage is TRBJ2-2; the D gene is possibly TRBD2 (6 bases). This CDR3 has 16 residues. Germline V gives CDR1 SSHAT, CDR2 FNYEAQ (reference sequence). Complete variable domain (other parts from reference TRBV7-7 and TRBJ2-2): GAGVSQSPRYKVTKRGQDVTLRCDPISSHATLYWYQQALGQGPEFLTYFNYEAQPDKSGLPSDRFSAERPEGSISTLTIQRTEQRDSAMYRCASSLSPGGNTGGLFFGEGSRLTVL.

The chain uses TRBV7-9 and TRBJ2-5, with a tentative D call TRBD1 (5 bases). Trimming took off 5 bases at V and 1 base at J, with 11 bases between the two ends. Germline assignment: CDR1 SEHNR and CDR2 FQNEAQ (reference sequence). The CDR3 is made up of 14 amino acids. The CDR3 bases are TGTGCCAGCAGCCCGACAAGGGGCCAAGAGACCCAGTACTTC. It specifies CASSPTRGQETQYF.

The CDR3 reads CASSLVVANTEAFF. The CDR3, as DNA: TGTGCCAGCAGCTTAGTCGTCGCTAACACTGAAGCTTTCTTT. The chain carries TRBV7-8 and TRBJ1-1; no firm D call. This CDR3 spans 14 amino acids. The V end was cut by 1 base, the J end by 2 bases, with 8 bases between. Germline V lookup: CDR1 SGHVS, CDR2 FQNEAQ.

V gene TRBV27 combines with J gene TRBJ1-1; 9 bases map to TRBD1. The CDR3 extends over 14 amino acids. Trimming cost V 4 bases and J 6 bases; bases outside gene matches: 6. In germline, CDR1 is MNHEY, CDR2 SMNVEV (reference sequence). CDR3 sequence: CASSWDREGAEAFF. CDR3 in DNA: TGTGCCAGCAGTTGGGACAGGGAAGGAGCTGAAGCTTTCTTT.

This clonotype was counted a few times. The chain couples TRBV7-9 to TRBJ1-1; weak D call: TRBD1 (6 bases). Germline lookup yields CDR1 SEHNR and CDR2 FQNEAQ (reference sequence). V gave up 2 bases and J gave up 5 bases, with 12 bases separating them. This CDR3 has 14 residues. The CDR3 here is CASSLSGAWTEAFF. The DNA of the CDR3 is TGTGCCAGCAGCTTATCAGGGGCCTGGACTGAAGCTTTCTTT.

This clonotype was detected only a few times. The CDR3 spells CASSLRLAGNTGELFF. In nucleotides, the CDR3 is TGTGCCAGCAGCTTGAGGCTAGCGGGAAACACCGGGGAGCTGTTTTTT. The chain employs TRBV7-2 and TRBJ2-2, with TRBD2 identical over 9 bases. CDR1 is SGHTA and CDR2 is FQGNSA in the germline V gene. This CDR3 comprises 16 residues. V lost 3 bases and J lost 2; bases outside the gene matches: 4.

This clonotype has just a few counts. The CDR3 region has the DNA TGCAGTGTAAGGAGGACAGGGGAGGAGGAAAAACTGTTTTTT. It yields the protein CSVRRTGEEEKLFF. The rearrangement joins TRBV20-1 to TRBJ1-4, with TRBD1 matching over 9 bases. The CDR3 length is 14 residues. The V gene end was trimmed by 7 bases and the J gene end by 8 bases; junction bases not matched to a gene: 11. CDR1 DFQATT and CDR2 SNEGSKA come from the germline V gene (reference sequence).

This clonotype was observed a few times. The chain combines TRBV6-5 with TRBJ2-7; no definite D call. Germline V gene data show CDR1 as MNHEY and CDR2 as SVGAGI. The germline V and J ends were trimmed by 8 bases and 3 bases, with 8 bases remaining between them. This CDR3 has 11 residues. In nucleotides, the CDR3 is TGTGCCAGCTCAAACCTCTACGAGCAGTACTTC. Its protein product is CASSNLYEQYF.

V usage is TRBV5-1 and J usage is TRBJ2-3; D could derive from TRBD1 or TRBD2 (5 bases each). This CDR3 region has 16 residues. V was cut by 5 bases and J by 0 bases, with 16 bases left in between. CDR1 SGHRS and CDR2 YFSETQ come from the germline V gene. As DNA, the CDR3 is TGCGCCAGCAGGAGGGGACGCGGGCCAAGCACAGATACGCAGTATTTT. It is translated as CASRRGRGPSTDTQYF.

The CDR3 loop is CSAISGYSYNEQFF. The CDR3 DNA follows: TGCAGTGCTATTAGCGGGTACTCCTACAATGAGCAGTTCTTC. V is TRBV20-1 and J is TRBJ2-1; TRBD2 agrees at 7 bases. The CDR3 is 14 residues long. Germline V gene sequence: CDR1 DFQATT, CDR2 SNEGSKA (reference sequence). V lost 4 bases to trimming and J lost 0 bases; unmatched junction nucleotides: 3.

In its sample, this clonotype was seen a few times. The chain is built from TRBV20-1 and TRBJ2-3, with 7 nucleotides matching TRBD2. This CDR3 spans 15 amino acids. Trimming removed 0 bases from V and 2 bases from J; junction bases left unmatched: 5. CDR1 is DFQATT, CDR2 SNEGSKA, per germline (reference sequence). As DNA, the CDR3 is TGCAGTGCTAGAGATGAAGCGGGATACACAGATACGCAGTATTTT. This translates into CSARDEAGYTDTQYF.

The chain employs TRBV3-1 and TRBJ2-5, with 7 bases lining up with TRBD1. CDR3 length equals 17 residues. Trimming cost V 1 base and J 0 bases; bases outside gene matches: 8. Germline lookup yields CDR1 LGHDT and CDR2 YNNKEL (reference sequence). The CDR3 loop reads CASSQVPGQLYQETQYF. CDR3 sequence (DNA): TGTGCCAGCAGCCAAGTCCCGGGACAGTTGTACCAAGAGACCCAGTACTTC.